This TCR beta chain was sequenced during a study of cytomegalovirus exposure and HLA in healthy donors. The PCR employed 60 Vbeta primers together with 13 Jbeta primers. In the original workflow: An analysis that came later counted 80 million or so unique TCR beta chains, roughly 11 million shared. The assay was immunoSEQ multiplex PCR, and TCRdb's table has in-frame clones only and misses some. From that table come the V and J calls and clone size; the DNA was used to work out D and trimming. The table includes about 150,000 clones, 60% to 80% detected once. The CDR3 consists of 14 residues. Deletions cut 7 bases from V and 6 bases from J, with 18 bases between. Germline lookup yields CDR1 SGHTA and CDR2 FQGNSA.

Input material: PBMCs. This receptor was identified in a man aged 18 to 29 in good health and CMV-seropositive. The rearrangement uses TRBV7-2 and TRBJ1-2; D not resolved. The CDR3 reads CASTRDWGYDGYTF. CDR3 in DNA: TGTGCCAGCACCCGGGATTGGGGTTACGATGGCTACACCTTC.